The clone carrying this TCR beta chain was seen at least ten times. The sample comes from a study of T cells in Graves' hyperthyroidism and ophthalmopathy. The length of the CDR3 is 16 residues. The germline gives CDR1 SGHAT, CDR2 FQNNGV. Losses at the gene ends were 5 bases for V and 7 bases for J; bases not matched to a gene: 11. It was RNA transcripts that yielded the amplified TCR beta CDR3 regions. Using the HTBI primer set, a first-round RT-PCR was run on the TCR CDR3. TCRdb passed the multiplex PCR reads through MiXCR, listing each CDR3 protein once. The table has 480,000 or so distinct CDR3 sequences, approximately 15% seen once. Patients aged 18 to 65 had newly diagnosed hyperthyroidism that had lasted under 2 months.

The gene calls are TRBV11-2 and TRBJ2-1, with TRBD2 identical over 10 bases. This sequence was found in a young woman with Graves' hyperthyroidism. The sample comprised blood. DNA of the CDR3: TGTGCCAGCAGCAGCGTCGGAGCGGGAGGGATAAATGAGCAGTTCTTC. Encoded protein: CASSSVGAGGINEQFF.